The 13 T cell receptor beta chains reported below all come from one sample, sequenced in a study of T cell responses to AZD1222 COVID-19 vaccine. The protocol was immunoSEQ multiplex PCR, while the TCRdb copy is restricted to in-frame clones and leaves out a portion. The top ten clones hold roughly 6.2% of a sample with around 35,000 clones, 80% to 90% of them seen once. Sample: peripheral blood, taken on day 0 of AZD1222 vaccination. The receptors originated from an adult in good health.

This clone was seen once. The chain couples TRBV9 to TRBJ1-3; no firm D call. The V end lost 0 bases, the J end lost 0 bases, and 4 bases lay between the germline ends. Germline V gene data show CDR1 as SGDLS and CDR2 as YYNGEE. CDR3 length equals 14 residues. The CDR3 coding sequence is TGTGCCAGCAGCGTAGTGGCCTCTGGAAACACCATATATTTT. Encoded protein: CASSVVASGNTIYF.

The chain couples TRBV5-6 to TRBJ1-6, with no clear D. The germline V gene encodes CDR1 SGHDT and CDR2 YYEEEE. The germline V and J ends were trimmed by 1 base and 10 bases, with 12 bases remaining between them. This CDR3 spans 14 amino acids. The CDR3 DNA is TGTGCCAGCAGCTTGAGGCCAGGAGAGTCACCCCTCCACTTT. Amino acid sequence: CASSLRPGESPLHF.

In DNA form, the CDR3 reads TGTGCCAGTAGTACCCCGATCCGGGGTGGCGGGGAGACCCAGTACTTC. Translation gives CASSTPIRGGGETQYF. This sequence joins TRBV19 and TRBJ2-5, with D possibly matching TRBD2 (5 bases). V was pared by 4 bases and J by 5 bases, with 20 bases between. This CDR3 has 16 amino acids. In germline, CDR1 is LNHDA, CDR2 SQIVND (reference sequence).

The chain recombines TRBV5-6 with TRBJ1-2, with TRBD1 identical over 7 bases. This CDR3 has 15 residues. Germline loops: CDR1 SGHDT, CDR2 YYEEEE. After removal of 5 bases from V and 4 bases from J, the junction contained 11 bases not matched to a gene. The CDR3 loop reads CASSLQDRVTYGYTF. The CDR3 DNA reads as TGTGCCAGCAGTCTACAAGACAGGGTTACCTATGGCTACACCTTC. Combining the CDR3 with reference TRBV5-6 and TRBJ1-2 gives the whole variable domain DAGVTQSPTHLIKTRGQQVTLRCSPKSGHDTVSWYQQALGQGPQFIFQYYEEEERQRGNFPDRFSGHQFPNYSSELNVNALLLGDSALYLCASSLQDRVTYGYTFGSGTRLTVV.

The chain is built from TRBV7-8 and TRBJ2-3, with a weak D call TRBD2 (7 bases). The CDR3 consists of 14 residues. V was shortened by 5 bases and J by 5 bases, with 14 bases between the two germline ends. Germline V gene lookup returns CDR1 SGHVS and CDR2 FQNEAQ. The CDR3 region is CASSGGGPRDTQYF. CDR3 nucleotide sequence: TGTGCCAGCAGCGGGGGGGGCCCGAGAGATACGCAGTATTTT.

The genes are TRBV19 and TRBJ1-4, with a possible D match to TRBD1 (6 bases). V was pared by 5 bases and J by 6 bases, with 19 bases between. Germline CDR1 LNHDA, CDR2 SQIVND (reference sequence). The CDR3 extends over 16 amino acids. The CDR3 region is CASSPRTAGYYEKLFF. The CDR3 DNA reads as TGTGCCAGTAGTCCCCGGACAGCCGGCTACTATGAAAAACTGTTTTTT.

The chain employs TRBV5-1 and TRBJ2-5; D gene uncertain. CDR3 length: 11 amino acids. Germline V gene data show CDR1 as SGHRS and CDR2 as YFSETQ. Trimming left V 2 bases short and J 4 bases short, with 3 bases between. CDR3: CASSFGETQYF. CDR3 nucleotides: TGCGCCAGCAGCTTTGGAGAGACCCAGTACTTC.

V and J are TRBV27 and TRBJ2-1; 7 nucleotides agree with TRBD2. The germline CDR1 and CDR2 sequences are MNHEY and SMNVEV (reference sequence). The CDR3 sequence is 15 residues long. With 0 bases clipped from V and 9 bases from J, the junction kept 8 bases outside the gene matches. The DNA for the CDR3 is TGTGCCAGCAGTTTATCGGGGGGGTCTGGCGGTGAGCAGTTCTTC. Protein product: CASSLSGGSGGEQFF.

This chain links TRBV2 with TRBJ1-2; D call uncertain. The CDR3 loop spans 12 amino acids. V was clipped by 5 bases and J by 9 bases, with 13 bases between them. The germline V gene encodes CDR1 SNHLY and CDR2 FYNNEI. CDR3 nucleotide sequence: TGTGCCAGCAGTCCCAGGTCTAAGAGCTACACCTTC. It encodes CASSPRSKSYTF.

The chain employs TRBV7-9 and TRBJ2-3; perhaps TRBD1 as D (5 bases). Trimming shortened V by 5 bases and J by 2 bases, and 11 bases separated the two germline ends. Germline loops: CDR1 SEHNR, CDR2 FQNEAQ (reference sequence). The CDR3 spans 14 residues. The CDR3 here is CASSPPTATDTQYF. DNA of the CDR3: TGTGCCAGCAGCCCACCGACAGCCACAGATACGCAGTATTTT.

The rearrangement links TRBV5-6 to TRBJ2-2, with 9 bases identical to TRBD1. This CDR3 is built from 15 residues. Germline V CDR1 and CDR2: SGHDT, YYEEEE. V shed 3 bases and J 6 bases; nucleotides not matched to a gene: 6. This CDR3 is CASSYGTGKAGELFF. The DNA of the CDR3 is TGTGCCAGCAGCTATGGGACAGGGAAGGCCGGGGAGCTGTTTTTT.

This clone has just one count. The chain joins TRBV28 to TRBJ2-1, with D maybe TRBD2 (7 bases). The CDR3 loop spans 15 amino acids. The germline CDR1 and CDR2 sequences are MDHEN and SYDVKM. Between the trimmed V and J ends, which lost 6 bases and 1 base, there was a span of 13 bases. The CDR3 here is CASSYREGSYNEQFF. For the CDR3, the DNA is TGTGCCAGCAGCTACAGGGAGGGGTCCTACAATGAGCAGTTCTTC.

The chain links TRBV6-1 to TRBJ1-5; TRBD1 matches 11 bases. Trimming cost V 3 bases and J 3 bases; bases outside gene matches: 7. The CDR3 covers 17 residues. The germline V gene has CDR1 MNHNS and CDR2 SASEGT. CDR3 region: CASSDAGTGGFNQPQHF. The CDR3 bases are TGTGCCAGCAGTGACGCCGGGACAGGGGGTTTCAATCAGCCCCAGCATTTT.